The T cell receptor beta chain under discussion was sequenced for a study of blood T cell repertoires in COVID-19 (dated by TCRdb to 2020 to 2021). Study-level background: Samples covering the acute and convalescent phases of COVID-19 were provided by collaborators in the United States, Italy and Spain. The material from the prospective study consisted of cDNA or gDNA derived from T cells, B-cell-depleted T cells, or PBMCs. The dataset comprised deeply sampled blood TCRbeta repertoires from subjects exposed to, actively infected with, or recovered from COVID-19. The repertoires were made available in a free public database intended to serve as a resource for research on the immune response to SARS-CoV-2. Samples were obtained from the ongoing ImmuneRACE study (first 160 participants) and from some 1,300 subjects provided by 6 global collaborators. A de-identified subject ID, COVID-19 status, age in years and sex were almost always included in the sample metadata. Where HLA class I and class II types were available, the types were taken from metadata supplied by the sample provider, not from assay-based typing. Here is what the overall study found, with its caveats: The amount of clinical and demographic metadata varied by source and participant and was provided uncurated.

From its cysteine to its phenylalanine, the CDR3 spans 16 amino acids. Only the CDR3 DNA stays, 48 bases, in frame from base 1. V is trimmed back by 8 bases and J by 5 bases, and the junction contains 12 bases that no gene match accounts for. CDR1 and CDR2 (SNHLY, FYNNEI) derive from the germline V gene. TCRbeta CDR3 regions were amplified from genomic DNA by means of the immunoSEQ Assay, a bias-controlled multiplex PCR. Per the original workflow: Within the assay, amplification of reference gene primers was used to estimate how many nucleated cells each sample contained. To quantify the absolute abundance of each unique TCRbeta CDR3 rearrangement, sequence reads were collapsed and filtered. Productive Simpson clonality was computed per sample as the square root of Simpson's diversity index over productive rearrangements. This is the immuneACCESS table as TCRdb keeps it, with only in-frame sequences that have V and J called. A part of the clones is gone; compared with another copy, unresolved V genes explain less than half, and the rest is unexplained. The DNA was the basis for D and trimming; V, J and clone size are from that table. This sample is represented by about 190,000 clones; roughly four fifths of them were singletons. The ten top clones hold approximately 14% of the sample.

Of note for this clone: Its antigen is unknown. No base qualities exist here, and no much larger clone lies one base off it.

The collaborating institutions used their own protocols to collect whole blood in K2EDTA tubes. For TCRbeta analysis, collaborator samples were shipped as frozen whole blood, as isolated PBMCs, or as DNA extracted from either sample type. The receptor was isolated from a man between 25 and 39 years old with active or convalescent COVID-19. The chain employs TRBV2 and TRBJ1-3, and TRBD1 aligns with 10 junction nucleotides. Sequencing was performed on peripheral blood. Read as DNA, the sequence is TGTGCCAGCGCTTCGTACAGGGACAGGGGACGAAACACCATATATTTT. It is translated as CASASYRDRGRNTIYF.